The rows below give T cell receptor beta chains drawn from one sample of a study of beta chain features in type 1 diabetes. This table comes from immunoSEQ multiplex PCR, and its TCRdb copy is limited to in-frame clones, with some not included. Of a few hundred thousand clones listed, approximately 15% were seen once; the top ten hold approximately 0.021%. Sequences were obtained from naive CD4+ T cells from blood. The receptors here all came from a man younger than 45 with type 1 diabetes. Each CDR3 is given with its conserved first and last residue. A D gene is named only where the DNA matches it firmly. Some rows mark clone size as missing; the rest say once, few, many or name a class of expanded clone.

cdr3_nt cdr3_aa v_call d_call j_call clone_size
TGTGCCAGCAGCTTAGCCCCCGGGGGATCGGGCGAGCAGTACTTC CASSLAPGGSGEQYF TRBV7-9 NA TRBJ2-7 few
TGTGCCAGCAGCCAGAAAACAGTGACCGGGGAGCTGTTTTTT CASSQKTVTGELFF TRBV7-9 NA TRBJ2-2 NA
TGTGCCAGCAGCCGCGGACAGGGGATAAAGGGCTACACCTTC CASSRGQGIKGYTF TRBV6-5 TRBD1 TRBJ1-2 few
TGTGCCAGCAGCTGGGGACTAGCGGGCGGGAAACTACACTTC CASSWGLAGGKLHF TRBV11-2 TRBD2 TRBJ2-7 NA
TGTGCCAGCTCACCCGGGACAGGGGACAATCAGCCCCAGCATTTT CASSPGTGDNQPQHF TRBV18 TRBD1 TRBJ1-5 few
TGTGCCACCAGCAGAGATATCCAGGGGAGCCACGAGCAGTACTTC CATSRDIQGSHEQYF TRBV15 NA TRBJ2-7 NA
TGTGCCTGGAGTGAGGACAGGGGTTATGGCTACACCTTC CAWSEDRGYGYTF TRBV30 TRBD1 TRBJ1-2 NA
TGCGCCAGCAGCCAAGACTCGGCAGGGTCGAGCTCTGGGGCCAACGTCCTGACTTTC CASSQDSAGSSSGANVLTF TRBV4-1 NA TRBJ2-6 few
TGTGCCAGCAGTTTTCGGGGGGCGCGCACTGAAGCTTTCTTT CASSFRGARTEAFF TRBV27 NA TRBJ1-1 few
TGTGCCATCAGTGGACAGGGTGGCTATGGCTACACCTTC CAISGQGGYGYTF TRBV10-3 TRBD1 TRBJ1-2 NA
TGCGCCAGCAGCATGAGACAGATGAACACTGAAGCTTTCTTT CASSMRQMNTEAFF TRBV5-1 NA TRBJ1-1 NA
TGTGCCTGGAGTGTAAGTTGGGGCCAGCCCCAGCATTTT CAWSVSWGQPQHF TRBV30 NA TRBJ1-5 few
TGTGCCAGCTCACCCTCGACAGGGCCCGAGCAGTACTTC CASSPSTGPEQYF TRBV18 TRBD1 TRBJ2-7 NA
TGTGCTAGTGGTCCACTGGAGGGAGGTCAAGAGACCCAGTACTTC CASGPLEGGQETQYF TRBV12-5 NA TRBJ2-5 few
TGTGCCAGCTCACCACCCCCAGGGGTCACTGAAGCTTTCTTT CASSPPPGVTEAFF TRBV18 NA TRBJ1-1 NA
TGCGCCACCACCCCGACAGGGACGACTGGTGAGCAGTTCTTC CATTPTGTTGEQFF TRBV5-1 TRBD1 TRBJ2-1 NA
TGTGCCAGCAGCCCCTCCGGGACAGGGGGCGCTTGGGAAAAACTGTTTTTT CASSPSGTGGAWEKLFF TRBV7-2 TRBD1 TRBJ1-4 few
TGTGCCATCAGTGAAGGACAGCCAAGCTCCTACAATGAGCAGTTCTTC CAISEGQPSSYNEQFF TRBV10-3 NA TRBJ2-1 NA
TGTGCCAGCAGCGCCGGGCCTGACAGAAACACTGAAGCTTTCTTT CASSAGPDRNTEAFF TRBV5-8 NA TRBJ1-1 NA
TGTGCCAGCAGTCTAACAGGGAATCAGCCCCAGCATTTT CASSLTGNQPQHF TRBV6-6 NA TRBJ1-5 NA
TGTGCCTCGCAGGGGGGACCCCCCTACGAGCAGTACTTC CASQGGPPYEQYF TRBV30 NA TRBJ2-7 few
TGTGCCAGCAGCCAAGGGGAGCGGGGGTCCTACAATGAGCAGTTCTTC CASSQGERGSYNEQFF TRBV14 TRBD2 TRBJ2-1 few
TGCGCCAGCAGCGAGGGACTAGCGGGAGGGGAGACCCAGTACTTC CASSEGLAGGETQYF TRBV5-1 TRBD2 TRBJ2-5 NA
TGCAGCGTCGGGACATCGAGCAATGAGCAGTTCTTC CSVGTSSNEQFF TRBV29-1 NA TRBJ2-1 NA
TGTGCCAGCAGCTTAGGGTCGGGAAATAATCAGCCCCAGCATTTT CASSLGSGNNQPQHF TRBV7-9 NA TRBJ1-5 few
TGCGCCAGCAGCTTGGCGACAGGGTTCGGTTACAATGAGCAGTTCTTC CASSLATGFGYNEQFF TRBV5-1 TRBD1 TRBJ2-1 NA
TGTGCCAGCAGCCCCGGGGCGGGACTCTATGGCTACACCTTC CASSPGAGLYGYTF TRBV6-5 NA TRBJ1-2 few
TGTGCCAGCTCACTTACCTACAGCTCCTACAATGAGCAGTTCTTC CASSLTYSSYNEQFF TRBV18 NA TRBJ2-1 few
TGTGCCATCAGTGGGGGGACAGGGGGCGATCAGCCCCAGCATTTT CAISGGTGGDQPQHF TRBV10-3 TRBD1 TRBJ1-5 NA
TGCGCCAGTCAACAATACCAGGGAACGTACACTGAAGCTTTCTTT CASQQYQGTYTEAFF TRBV5-1 NA TRBJ1-1 NA
TGTGCCTGGAGCGGGACACAAGCCTCTGGCTATGGCTACACCTTC CAWSGTQASGYGYTF TRBV30 NA TRBJ1-2 NA
TGTGCCAGCAGCTCACGGACTAGTTCAGATGAGCAGTTCTTC CASSSRTSSDEQFF TRBV5-4 TRBD2 TRBJ2-1 few
TGTGCCAGCAGCCCCCCAGGGGGCGGCTACTACGAGCAGTACTTC CASSPPGGGYYEQYF TRBV6-5 TRBD1 TRBJ2-7 NA
TGTGCCAGTAGTAAGGGGAGGGAGGCGTCCAACGTCCTGACTTTC CASSKGREASNVLTF TRBV19 TRBD2 TRBJ2-6 NA
TGTGCCAGCAGCACAGGGACAGACACTGAAGCTTTCTTT CASSTGTDTEAFF TRBV11-2 TRBD1 TRBJ1-1 NA
TGTGCCATCAGTGTTTTAGAGGCCCCAAAAACAAATGAGCAGTTCTTC CAISVLEAPKTNEQFF TRBV10-3 NA TRBJ2-1 few
TGTGCCAGCAGAGACCAGGGGTATAGCAATCAGCCCCAGCATTTT CASRDQGYSNQPQHF TRBV2 NA TRBJ1-5 few
TGTGCCAGCAGCTTTAGCGGGGGGCTCTCTGGGGCCAACGTCCTGACTTTC CASSFSGGLSGANVLTF TRBV7-6 TRBD2 TRBJ2-6 NA
TGTGCCAGCAGCTTCGCCGGGACAGGGACTTTAGATACGCAGTATTTT CASSFAGTGTLDTQYF TRBV7-2 TRBD1 TRBJ2-3 few
TGTGCCAGCAGCTTGACGGGGAGCTCTGGAAACACCATATATTTT CASSLTGSSGNTIYF TRBV5-6 NA TRBJ1-3 NA
TGTGCCAGCAGCTTAAGCGGCACCCCTAACTATGGCTACACCTTC CASSLSGTPNYGYTF TRBV7-2 NA TRBJ1-2 few
TGTGCCAGCAGCCAAAAGCAGACAGCTCGCGGAGAGCAGTACTTC CASSQKQTARGEQYF TRBV5-6 NA TRBJ2-7 few
TGCGCCAGGCAGAATCAGCCCCAGCATTTT CARQNQPQHF TRBV4-1 NA TRBJ1-5 NA
TGCGCCAGCAGCCGGGGGGGGAGGGGGAGATTCGGTGGCTACACCTTC CASSRGGRGRFGGYTF TRBV4-1 NA TRBJ1-2 NA
TGTGCCAGCAGTCGCGGGGAGCCCTACGAGCAGTACTTC CASSRGEPYEQYF TRBV6-5 NA TRBJ2-7 few
TGTGCCAGCAGCGGGACTAGAACTTACGAGCAGTACTTC CASSGTRTYEQYF TRBV27 TRBD2 TRBJ2-7 NA
TGTGCCAGCTCACCCGAGGCGGATAGCAATCAGCCCCAGCATTTT CASSPEADSNQPQHF TRBV18 NA TRBJ1-5 NA
TGCAGTGCTAGGTCCGGGGTTCCGCAGTATTTT CSARSGVPQYF TRBV20-1 NA TRBJ2-3 few
TGTGCCAGCAGCTCCCCAGGGGGAACCAAAAACATTCAGTACTTC CASSSPGGTKNIQYF TRBV13 TRBD1 TRBJ2-4 few
TGCGCCAGCAGCGGCCGGGACAGGGATTCAGAGACCCAGTACTTC CASSGRDRDSETQYF TRBV5-1 TRBD1 TRBJ2-5 few
TGTGCCAGCAGCCCAGAGGGGGTTGGTTCCAATGAGCAGTTCTTC CASSPEGVGSNEQFF TRBV7-2 NA TRBJ2-1 NA
TGCGCCAGCGCCACCGACAGTATGAACACTGAAGCTTTCTTT CASATDSMNTEAFF TRBV5-1 NA TRBJ1-1 NA
TGTGCCAGCTCACCAACGGGTAACAATCAGCCCCAGCATTTT CASSPTGNNQPQHF TRBV18 NA TRBJ1-5 NA
TGTGCCAGCACCCGACAGGGGGCTCCCGGGGAGCTGTTTTTT CASTRQGAPGELFF TRBV27 TRBD1 TRBJ2-2 few
TGTGCCAGCAGCCTGGGAGGACTAGCGGGGACCGGGGAGCTGTTTTTT CASSLGGLAGTGELFF TRBV5-6 TRBD2 TRBJ2-2 NA